This paragraph reports one TCR beta chain. Its antigen is unidentified. The sample belongs to a study of identical twins. Study-wide findings and caveats: Twins shared beta out-of-frame sequences in excess, but this excess was weaker.

The CDR3 totals 17 residues. Trimming left V 6 bases short and J 7 bases short, with 28 bases between. Using its own MiXCR run on the 5' RACE reads, TCRdb lists one record per CDR3 protein. The repertoire includes 1.5 million or so distinct CDR3 sequences, roughly a third of them detected once, and approximately 0.25% sits in the top ten. The clonotype originates from a newborn girl in good health. The sequenced sample consisted of cord blood. The genes are TRBV12-3 or TRBV12-4 and TRBJ2-7, with D perhaps matching TRBD2 (5 bases). In nucleotides, the CDR3 is TGTGCCAGCAGCCCGCCCGGGCTAGCACGGGTATACAATGAGCAGTACTTC. Translated: CASSPPGLARVYNEQYF.